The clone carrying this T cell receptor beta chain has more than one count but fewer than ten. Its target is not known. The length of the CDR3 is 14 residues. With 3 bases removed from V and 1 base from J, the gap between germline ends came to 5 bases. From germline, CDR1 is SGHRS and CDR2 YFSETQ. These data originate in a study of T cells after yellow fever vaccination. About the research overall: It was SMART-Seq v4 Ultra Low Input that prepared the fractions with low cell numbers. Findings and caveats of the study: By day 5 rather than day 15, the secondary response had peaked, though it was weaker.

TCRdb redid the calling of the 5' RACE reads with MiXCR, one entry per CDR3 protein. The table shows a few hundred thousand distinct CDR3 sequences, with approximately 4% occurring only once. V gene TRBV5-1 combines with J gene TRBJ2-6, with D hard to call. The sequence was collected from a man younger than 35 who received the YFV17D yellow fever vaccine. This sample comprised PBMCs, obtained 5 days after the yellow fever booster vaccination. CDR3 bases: TGCGCCAGCAGCTACCAGTCTGGGGCCAACGTCCTGACTTTC. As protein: CASSYQSGANVLTF.